This T cell receptor (beta chain) stems from a study of beta chain features in type 1 diabetes. The ends were cut back, 0 bases at V and 1 base at J, with 6 bases in the middle. The CDR3 is 14 amino acids. Germline V lookup: CDR1 LGHNA, CDR2 YNFKEQ. The investigators reverse transcribed all of the isolated RNA, so they sequenced expressed TCRB transcripts. TCRdb's copy holds only in-frame clones and misses some; the assay was immunoSEQ multiplex PCR. This table holds roughly 500,000 clones, about 30% found once. The source material was naive CD4+ T cells from blood. This TCR came from a man aged 18-30 years in good health. V gene TRBV4-2 combines with J gene TRBJ1-1; D ambiguous. CDR3 sequence (DNA): TGTGCCAGCAGCCAAGAGCGGCGGAACACTGAAGCTTTCTTT. Protein product: CASSQERRNTEAFF.